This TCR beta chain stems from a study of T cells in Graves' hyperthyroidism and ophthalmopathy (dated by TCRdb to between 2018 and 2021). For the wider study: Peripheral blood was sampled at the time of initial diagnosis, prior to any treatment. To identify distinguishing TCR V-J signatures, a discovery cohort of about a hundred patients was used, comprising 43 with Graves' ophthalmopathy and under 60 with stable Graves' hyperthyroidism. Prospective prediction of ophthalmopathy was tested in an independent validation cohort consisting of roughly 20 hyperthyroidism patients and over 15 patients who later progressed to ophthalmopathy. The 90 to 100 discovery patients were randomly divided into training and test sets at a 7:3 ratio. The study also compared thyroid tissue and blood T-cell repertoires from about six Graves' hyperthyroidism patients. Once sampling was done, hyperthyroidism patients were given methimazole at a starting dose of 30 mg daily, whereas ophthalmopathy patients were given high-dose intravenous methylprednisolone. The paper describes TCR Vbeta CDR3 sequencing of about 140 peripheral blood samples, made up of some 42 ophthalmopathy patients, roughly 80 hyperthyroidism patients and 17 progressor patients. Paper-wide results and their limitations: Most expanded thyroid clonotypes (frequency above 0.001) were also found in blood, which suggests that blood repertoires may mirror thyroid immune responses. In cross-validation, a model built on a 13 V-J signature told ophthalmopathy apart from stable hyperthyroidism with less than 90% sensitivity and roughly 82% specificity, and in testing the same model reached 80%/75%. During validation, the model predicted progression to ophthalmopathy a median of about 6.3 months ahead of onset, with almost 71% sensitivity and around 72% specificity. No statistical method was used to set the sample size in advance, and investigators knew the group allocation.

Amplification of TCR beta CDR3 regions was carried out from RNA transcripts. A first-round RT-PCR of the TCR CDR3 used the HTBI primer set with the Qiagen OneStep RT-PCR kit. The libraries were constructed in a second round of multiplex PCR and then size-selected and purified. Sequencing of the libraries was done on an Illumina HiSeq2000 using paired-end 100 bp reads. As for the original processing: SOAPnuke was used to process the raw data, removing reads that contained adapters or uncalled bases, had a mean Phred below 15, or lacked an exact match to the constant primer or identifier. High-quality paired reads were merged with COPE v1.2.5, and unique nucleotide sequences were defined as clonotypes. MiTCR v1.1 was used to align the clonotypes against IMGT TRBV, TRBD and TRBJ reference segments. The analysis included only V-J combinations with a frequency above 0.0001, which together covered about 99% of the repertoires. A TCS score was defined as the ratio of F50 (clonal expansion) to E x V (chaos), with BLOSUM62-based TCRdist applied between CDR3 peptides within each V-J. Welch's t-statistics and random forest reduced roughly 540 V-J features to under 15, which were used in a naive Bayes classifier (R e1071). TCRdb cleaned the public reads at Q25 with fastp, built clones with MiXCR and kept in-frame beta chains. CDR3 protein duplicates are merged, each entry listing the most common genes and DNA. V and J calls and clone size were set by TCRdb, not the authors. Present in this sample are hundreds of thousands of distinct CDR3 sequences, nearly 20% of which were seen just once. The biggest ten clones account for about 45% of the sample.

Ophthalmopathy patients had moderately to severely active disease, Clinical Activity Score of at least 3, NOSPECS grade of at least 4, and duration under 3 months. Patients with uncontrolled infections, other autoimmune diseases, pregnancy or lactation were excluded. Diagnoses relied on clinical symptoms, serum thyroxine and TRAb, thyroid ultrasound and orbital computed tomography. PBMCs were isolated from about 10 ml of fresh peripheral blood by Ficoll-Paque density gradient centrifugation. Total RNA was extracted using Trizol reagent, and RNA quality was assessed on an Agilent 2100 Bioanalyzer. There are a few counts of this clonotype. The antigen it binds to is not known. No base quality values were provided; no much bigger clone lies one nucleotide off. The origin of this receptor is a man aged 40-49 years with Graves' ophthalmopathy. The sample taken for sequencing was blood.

The DNA sequence follows: TGCAGTGCTAGGGCCGAGACCCAGTACTTC. It encodes CSARAETQYF. The rearrangement combines TRBV20-1 with TRBJ2-5, with the D gene call left open. The CDR3 starts with the cysteine, ends with the phenylalanine, and has 10 residues. The read is trimmed to its CDR3 DNA, 30 bases read in frame from base 1. Based on the germline V gene (reference sequence), the CDR1 and CDR2 sequences are DFQATT and SNEGSKA. V loses 3 bases of germline sequence and J loses 5 bases, and the interval between the two ends is 4 bases.